This TCR beta chain was found in a study of blood T cells in healthy people across ages. Overall study results and limits: Underestimates were what the diversity estimates from one million T cells were considered to be.

The CDR3 sequence is 14 residues long. Germline loops: CDR1 SGHTA, CDR2 FQGNSA. The V end was cut by 2 bases, the J end by 1 base, with 8 bases between. Extraction of total RNA produced a minimum of 5.5 micrograms from each sample. As for this clonotype: Its target is unknown.

A second PCR of about 6 to 12 cycles used a sample-barcoded 5' primer and a J-beta primer mix. All samples gave at least 2.5 million CDR3-containing paired-end reads. TCRdb recomputed calls from the 5' RACE reads with MiXCR, one row per CDR3 protein. Counted here are 1.5 million to 2 million distinct CDR3 sequences, 25% to 30% occurring once; the ten biggest clones make up over 7%. This TCR came from a woman aged 25 to 39 in good health. Sequenced: blood. The rearrangement joins TRBV7-2 to TRBJ1-1; D unresolved. The CDR3 DNA is TGTGCCAGCAGCTTATCCATTGGGAACACTGAAGCTTTCTTT. This gives the protein CASSLSIGNTEAFF.